This TCR beta chain was identified in a study of blood T cell repertoires in COVID-19. Across the whole study: Material from acute and convalescent COVID-19 was sourced from the United States, Italy and Spain. PBMCs, B-cell-depleted T cells, or T cells were the source of the cDNA or gDNA that made up the material.

The table came from immunoSEQ multiplex PCR; TCRdb's copy has only in-frame clones and leaves some out. The sample includes hundreds of thousands of clones, roughly 85% of them seen just once. Two consecutive negative NP/OP PCR tests, clearance, or resolved symptoms defined Cohort 3 recovery. The CDR3 runs 14 residues. The V segment lost 3 bases and the J segment 3 bases; nucleotides outside the gene matches: 4. CDR1 and CDR2 from the germline V gene are MNHEY and SMNVEV (reference sequence). The chain joins TRBV27 to TRBJ2-7; 8 bases align to TRBD1. Sample: PBMCs or T cells enriched from blood (not recorded which). The clonotype was recovered from a man between 35 and 55 years old who had recovered from COVID-19. CDR3 protein: CASSLNRGFYEQYF. As DNA, the CDR3 is TGTGCCAGCAGTTTGAACAGGGGGTTCTACGAGCAGTACTTC.